This entry features one TCR beta chain sequence. Its target is unknown. These data originate in a study of OX40 agonist ivuxolimab in advanced cancers. Study information: Intravenous ivuxolimab at 0.01 to 10 mg/kg was given to patients every 2 weeks. Two cutaneous melanoma patients and one hepatocellular carcinoma patient, three in all, had partial responses. Averaging roughly 60 years in age, with a range of roughly 23 to 85, the cohort was 80% to 90% male.

V was clipped by 2 bases and J by 3 bases; unmatched bases: 2. CDR1 and CDR2 (germline): MNHEY, SVGAGI. This CDR3 region has 14 residues. Notes on the study in general: Patients with a partial response at 0.1-3.0 mg/kg had among the lowest clonal expansion.

The table came from immunoSEQ multiplex PCR; TCRdb's copy has only in-frame clones and leaves some out. The data contain about 80,000 clones, roughly 81% of them singletons. Source: CD4+ or CD8+ T cells sorted from blood, taken in a trial of the OX40 agonist ivuxolimab. The rearrangement uses TRBV6-5 and TRBJ2-5, with 8 bases lining up with TRBD1. This receptor was obtained from an adult with an advanced solid tumor such as melanoma, head and neck, liver or kidney cancer. The CDR3 DNA sequence: TGTGCCAGCAGTTACGGGACAGGTGAAGAGACCCAGTACTTC. Its translation: CASSYGTGEETQYF.